The present entry profiles one TCR beta chain with its context. Its antigen is as yet unknown. Germline CDR1 is MNHEY and CDR2 is SMNVEV (reference sequence). The CDR3 extends over 16 amino acids. V was pared by 0 bases and J by 6 bases, with 7 bases of the junction left unmatched. The record originates from a study of cytotoxic CD8 clonotypes in ibrutinib-treated CLL. The overall study: The authors obtained response samples at a median of roughly twelve months of treatment, range 6 to 36. The study, taken as a whole, reports: Clonality increased with ibrutinib response but returned toward baseline at progression.

Profiling relied on immunoSEQ multiplex PCR, and the TCRdb table lists in-frame clones only, not all of them. Among about 140,000 clones, 77% were seen once, and the ten largest hold 28%. The chain couples TRBV27 to TRBJ2-1; the match to TRBD2 covers 8 bases. This clonotype originated in a human donor with chronic lymphocytic leukemia. This material consisted of PBMCs, taken after 12 months of ibrutinib treatment. This chain's CDR3 is CASSLSSGGRSNEQFF. The CDR3 coding sequence is TGTGCCAGCAGTTTATCGTCGGGCGGGAGGTCCAATGAGCAGTTCTTC.